The T cell receptor beta chain under discussion was sequenced for a study of cytomegalovirus exposure and HLA in healthy donors. Study overall: A subsequent analysis reported that the 120 validation repertoires were produced on the same platform that had also been used for the roughly 670 first-cohort repertoires.

Germline loops: CDR1 ENHRY, CDR2 SYGVKD. The CDR3 spans 14 residues. V lost 5 bases and J lost 0, with 11 bases in between. Method: immunoSEQ multiplex PCR; TCRdb's copy keeps in-frame clones and lacks some. Among roughly 70,000 clones listed, 85% to 95% were seen once. The sequenced sample consisted of PBMCs. This rearrangement joins TRBV10-3 to TRBJ2-7, with D possibly being TRBD1 (5 bases). This receptor was taken from a young man in good health and CMV-seronegative. Here the CDR3 DNA reads TGTGCCATCAGTCTCCAGGGTAGCTCCTACGAGCAGTACTTC. Its protein is CAISLQGSSYEQYF.